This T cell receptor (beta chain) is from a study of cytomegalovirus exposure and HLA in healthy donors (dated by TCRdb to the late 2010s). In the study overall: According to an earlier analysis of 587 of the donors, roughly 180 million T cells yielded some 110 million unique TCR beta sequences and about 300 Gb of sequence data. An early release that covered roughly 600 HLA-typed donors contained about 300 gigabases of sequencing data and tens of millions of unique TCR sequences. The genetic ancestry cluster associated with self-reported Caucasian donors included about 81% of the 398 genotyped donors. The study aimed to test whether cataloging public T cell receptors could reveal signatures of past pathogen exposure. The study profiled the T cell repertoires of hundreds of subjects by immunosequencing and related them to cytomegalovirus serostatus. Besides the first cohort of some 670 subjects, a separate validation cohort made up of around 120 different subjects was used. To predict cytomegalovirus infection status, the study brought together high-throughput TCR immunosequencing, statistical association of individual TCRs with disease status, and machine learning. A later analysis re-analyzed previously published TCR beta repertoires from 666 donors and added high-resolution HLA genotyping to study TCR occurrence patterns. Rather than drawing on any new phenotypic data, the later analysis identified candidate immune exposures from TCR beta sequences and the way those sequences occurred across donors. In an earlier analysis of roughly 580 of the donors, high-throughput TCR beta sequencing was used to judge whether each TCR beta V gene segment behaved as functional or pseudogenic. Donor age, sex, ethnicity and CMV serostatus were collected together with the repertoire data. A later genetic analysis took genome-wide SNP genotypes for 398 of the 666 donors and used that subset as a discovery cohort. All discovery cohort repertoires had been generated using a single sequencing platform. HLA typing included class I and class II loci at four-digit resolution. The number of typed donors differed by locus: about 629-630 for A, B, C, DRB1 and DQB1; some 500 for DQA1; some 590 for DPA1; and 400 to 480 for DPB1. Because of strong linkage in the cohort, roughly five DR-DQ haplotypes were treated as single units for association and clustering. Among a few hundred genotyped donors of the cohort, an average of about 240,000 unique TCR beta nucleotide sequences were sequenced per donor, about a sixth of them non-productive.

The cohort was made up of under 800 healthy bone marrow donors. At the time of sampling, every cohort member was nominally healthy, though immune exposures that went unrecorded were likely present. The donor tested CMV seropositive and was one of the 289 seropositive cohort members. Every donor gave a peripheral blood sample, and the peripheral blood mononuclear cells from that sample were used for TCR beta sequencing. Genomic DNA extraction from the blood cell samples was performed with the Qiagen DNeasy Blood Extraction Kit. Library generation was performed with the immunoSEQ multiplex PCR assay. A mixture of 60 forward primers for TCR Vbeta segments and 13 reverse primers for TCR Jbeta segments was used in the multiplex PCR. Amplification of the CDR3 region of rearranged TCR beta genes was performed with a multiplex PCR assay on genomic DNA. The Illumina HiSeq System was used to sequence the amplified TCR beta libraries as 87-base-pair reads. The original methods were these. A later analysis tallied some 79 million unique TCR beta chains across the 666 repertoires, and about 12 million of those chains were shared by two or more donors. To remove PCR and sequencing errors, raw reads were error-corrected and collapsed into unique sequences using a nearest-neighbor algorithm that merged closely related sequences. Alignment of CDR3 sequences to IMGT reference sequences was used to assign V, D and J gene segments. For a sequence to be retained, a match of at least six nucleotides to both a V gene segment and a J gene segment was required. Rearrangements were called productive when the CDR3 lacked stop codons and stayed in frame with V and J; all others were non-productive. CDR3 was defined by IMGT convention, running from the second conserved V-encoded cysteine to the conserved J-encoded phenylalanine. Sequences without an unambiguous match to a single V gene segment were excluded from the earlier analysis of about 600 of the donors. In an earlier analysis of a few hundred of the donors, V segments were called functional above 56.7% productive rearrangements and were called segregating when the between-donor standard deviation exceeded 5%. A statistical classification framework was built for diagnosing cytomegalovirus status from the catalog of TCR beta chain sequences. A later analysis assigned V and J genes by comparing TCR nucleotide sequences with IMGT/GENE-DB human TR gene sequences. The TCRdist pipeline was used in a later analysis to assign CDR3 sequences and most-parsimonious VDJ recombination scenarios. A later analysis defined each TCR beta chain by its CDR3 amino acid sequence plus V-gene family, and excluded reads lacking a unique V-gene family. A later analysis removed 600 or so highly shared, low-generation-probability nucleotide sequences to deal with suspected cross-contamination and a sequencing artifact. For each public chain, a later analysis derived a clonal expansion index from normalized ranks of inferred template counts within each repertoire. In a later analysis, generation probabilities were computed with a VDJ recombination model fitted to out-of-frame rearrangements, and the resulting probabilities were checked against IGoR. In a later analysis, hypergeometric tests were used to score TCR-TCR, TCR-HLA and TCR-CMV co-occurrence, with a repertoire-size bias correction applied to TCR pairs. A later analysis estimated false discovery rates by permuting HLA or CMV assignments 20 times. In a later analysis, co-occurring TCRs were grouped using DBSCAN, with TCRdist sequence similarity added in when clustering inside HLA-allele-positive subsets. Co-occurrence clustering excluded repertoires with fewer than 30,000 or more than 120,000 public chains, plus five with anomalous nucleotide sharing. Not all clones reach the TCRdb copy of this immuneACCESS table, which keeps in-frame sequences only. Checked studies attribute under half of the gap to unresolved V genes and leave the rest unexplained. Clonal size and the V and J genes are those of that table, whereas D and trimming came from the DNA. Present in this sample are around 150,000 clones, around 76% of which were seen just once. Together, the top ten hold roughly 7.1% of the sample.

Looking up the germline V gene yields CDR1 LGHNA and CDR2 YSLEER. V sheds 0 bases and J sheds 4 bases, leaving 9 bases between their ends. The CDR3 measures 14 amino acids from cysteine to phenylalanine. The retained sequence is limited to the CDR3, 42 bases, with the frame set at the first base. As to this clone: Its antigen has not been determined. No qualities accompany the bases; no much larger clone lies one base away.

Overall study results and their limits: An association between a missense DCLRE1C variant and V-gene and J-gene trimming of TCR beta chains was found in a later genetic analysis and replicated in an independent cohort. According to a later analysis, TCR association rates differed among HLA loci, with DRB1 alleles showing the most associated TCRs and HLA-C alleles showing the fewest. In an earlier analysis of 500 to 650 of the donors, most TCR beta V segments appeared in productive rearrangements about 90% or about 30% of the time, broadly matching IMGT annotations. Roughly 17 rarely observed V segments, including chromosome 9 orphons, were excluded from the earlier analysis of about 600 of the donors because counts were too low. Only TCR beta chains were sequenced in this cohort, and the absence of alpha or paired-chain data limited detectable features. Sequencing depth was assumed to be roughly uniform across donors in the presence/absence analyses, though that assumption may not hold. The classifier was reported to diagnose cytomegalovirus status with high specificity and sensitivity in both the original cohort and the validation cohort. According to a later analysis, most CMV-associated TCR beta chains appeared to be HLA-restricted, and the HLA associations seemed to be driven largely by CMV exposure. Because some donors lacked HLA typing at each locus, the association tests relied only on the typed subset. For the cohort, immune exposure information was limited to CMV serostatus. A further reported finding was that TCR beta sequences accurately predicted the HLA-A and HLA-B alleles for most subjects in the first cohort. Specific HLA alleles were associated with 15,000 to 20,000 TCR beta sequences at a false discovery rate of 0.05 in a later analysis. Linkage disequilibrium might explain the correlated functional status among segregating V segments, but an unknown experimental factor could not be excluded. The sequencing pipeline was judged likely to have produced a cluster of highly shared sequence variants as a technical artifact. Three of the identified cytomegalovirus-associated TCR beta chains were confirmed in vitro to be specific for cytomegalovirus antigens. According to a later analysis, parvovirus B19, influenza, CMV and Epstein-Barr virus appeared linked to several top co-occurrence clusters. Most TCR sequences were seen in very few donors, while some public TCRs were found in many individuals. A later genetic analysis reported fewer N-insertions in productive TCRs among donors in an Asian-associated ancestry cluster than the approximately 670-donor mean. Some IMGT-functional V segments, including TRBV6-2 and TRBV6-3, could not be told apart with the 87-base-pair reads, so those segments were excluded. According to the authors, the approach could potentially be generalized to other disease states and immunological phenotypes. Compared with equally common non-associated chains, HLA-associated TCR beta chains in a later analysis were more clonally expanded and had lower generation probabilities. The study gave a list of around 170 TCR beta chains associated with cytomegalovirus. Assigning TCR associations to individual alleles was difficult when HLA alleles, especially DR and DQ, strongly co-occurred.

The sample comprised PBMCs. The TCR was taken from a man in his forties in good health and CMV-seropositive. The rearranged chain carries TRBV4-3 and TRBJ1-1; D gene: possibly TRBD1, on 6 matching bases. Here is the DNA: TGCGCCAGCAGCCAAGAACCAGGGGTCACTGAAGCTTTCTTT. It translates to CASSQEPGVTEAFF.